This T cell receptor beta chain came from a study of cytomegalovirus exposure and HLA in healthy donors. In the PCR, 60 Vbeta and 13 Jbeta primers were used. Under the authors' procedure: The authors later counted 75 million to 90 million unique TCR beta chains, roughly 10 million of them shared. Generated by immunoSEQ multiplex PCR, the TCRdb table keeps only in-frame clones and is missing some. From that table come the V and J calls and clone size; the DNA was used to work out D and trimming. The sample comprises tens of thousands of clones, 77% of which are singletons, and more than 3.5% rests with the top ten. Only a few counts were recorded for this clone. Its antigen remains unidentified. Distinct nucleotide sequences in the sample also encode this CDR3. This CDR3 contains 14 residues. V was trimmed by 2 bases and J by 0 bases, leaving 7 bases between them. Germline values: CDR1 KGHSH, CDR2 LQKENI.

Study-wide results and caveats: DRB1 showed the most TCR associations and HLA-C the fewest in a later analysis, as rates varied by HLA locus.

The chain recombines TRBV18 with TRBJ1-1; no definite D call. The clonotype was recovered from a man aged 25-45 years in good health and CMV-seronegative. The source material was PBMCs. CDR3 DNA: TGTGCCAGCTCACCAACAGCCTTGAACACTGAAGCTTTCTTT. It yields the protein CASSPTALNTEAFF.